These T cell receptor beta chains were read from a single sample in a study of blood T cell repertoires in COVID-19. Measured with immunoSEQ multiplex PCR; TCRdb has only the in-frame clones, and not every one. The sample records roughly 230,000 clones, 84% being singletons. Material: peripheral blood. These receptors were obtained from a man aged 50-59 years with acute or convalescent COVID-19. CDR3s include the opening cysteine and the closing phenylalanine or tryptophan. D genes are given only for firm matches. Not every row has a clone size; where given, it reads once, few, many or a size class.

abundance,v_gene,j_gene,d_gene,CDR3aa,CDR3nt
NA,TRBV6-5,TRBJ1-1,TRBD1,CASSYERGGLDTEAFF,TGTGCCAGCAGTTACGAGCGAGGGGGCCTCGACACTGAAGCTTTCTTT
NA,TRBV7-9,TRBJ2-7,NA,CASSLARDYEQYF,TGTGCCAGCAGCTTAGCGAGGGACTACGAGCAGTACTTC
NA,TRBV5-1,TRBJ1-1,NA,CASSFKVAGNTEAFF,TGCGCCAGCAGCTTTAAAGTTGCAGGGAACACTGAAGCTTTCTTT
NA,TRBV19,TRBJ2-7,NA,CASQNSIGSYEQYF,TGTGCCAGTCAAAACAGCATCGGCTCCTACGAGCAGTACTTC
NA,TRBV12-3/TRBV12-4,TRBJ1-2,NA,CASNIPGDYGYTF,TGTGCCAGCAATATTCCAGGGGACTATGGCTACACCTTC
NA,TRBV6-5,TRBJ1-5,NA,CASSTQGINQPQHF,TGTGCCAGCAGTACTCAGGGAATCAATCAGCCCCAGCATTTT
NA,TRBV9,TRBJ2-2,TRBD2,CASSVASGSAGELFF,TGTGCCAGCAGCGTAGCTAGCGGGAGTGCCGGGGAGCTGTTTTTT
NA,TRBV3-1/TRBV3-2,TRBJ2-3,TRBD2,CASSQDGGSGPTDTQYF,TGTGCCAGCAGCCAAGATGGAGGTAGCGGGCCCACAGATACGCAGTATTTT
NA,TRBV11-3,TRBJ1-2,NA,CASSLEGVGDYTF,TGTGCCAGCAGCTTAGAAGGCGTGGGAGACTACACCTTC
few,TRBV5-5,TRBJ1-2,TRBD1,CASSQGQGRYGYTF,TGTGCCAGCAGCCAGGGACAGGGAAGGTATGGCTACACCTTC
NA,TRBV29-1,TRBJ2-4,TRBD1,CSGQGPNIQYF,TGCAGCGGACAGGGGCCAAACATTCAGTACTTC
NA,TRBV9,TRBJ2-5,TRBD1,CASSEQGDETQYF,TGTGCCAGCAGCGAACAGGGGGATGAGACCCAGTACTTC
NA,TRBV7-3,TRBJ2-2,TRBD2,CASSLTFKTSANTGELFF,TGTGCCAGCAGCTTAACGTTTAAAACTAGCGCGAACACCGGGGAGCTGTTTTTT
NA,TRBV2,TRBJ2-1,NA,CASSEGLATYNEQFF,TGTGCCAGCAGTGAAGGCCTAGCGACCTACAATGAGCAGTTCTTC
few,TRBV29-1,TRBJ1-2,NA,CSVEGGVENYGYTF,TGCAGCGTTGAAGGGGGGGTGGAGAACTATGGCTACACCTTC
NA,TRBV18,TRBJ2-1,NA,CASSRGGNNEQFF,TGTGCCAGCTCCAGAGGAGGGAACAATGAGCAGTTCTTC
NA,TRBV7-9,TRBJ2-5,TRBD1,CASSASYRGREETQYF,TGTGCCAGCAGCGCCTCCTACAGGGGAAGGGAAGAGACCCAGTACTTC
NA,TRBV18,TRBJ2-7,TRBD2,CASSPPQRGSSYEQYF,TGTGCCAGCTCACCACCCCAGCGGGGGAGCTCCTACGAGCAGTACTTC
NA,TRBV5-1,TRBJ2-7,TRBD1,CASSWDRDEQYF,TGCGCCAGCAGCTGGGACAGGGACGAGCAGTACTTC
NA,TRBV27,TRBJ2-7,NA,CASSSKSHRATYEQYF,TGTGCCAGCAGTTCGAAATCGCACAGGGCGACCTACGAGCAGTACTTC
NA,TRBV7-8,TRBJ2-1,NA,CASSLIPPNEQFF,TGTGCCAGCAGCTTAATCCCCCCGAATGAGCAGTTCTTC
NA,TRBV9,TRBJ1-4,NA,CASSATGRTNEKLFF,TGTGCCAGCAGCGCCACAGGCAGAACTAATGAAAAACTGTTTTTT
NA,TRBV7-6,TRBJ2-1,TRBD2,CASSLSSGGGRYNEQFF,TGTGCCAGCAGCTTAAGTTCTGGGGGGGGACGGTACAATGAGCAGTTCTTC
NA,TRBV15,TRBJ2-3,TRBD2,CATSRDGTSGSDTQYF,TGTGCCACCAGCAGAGATGGGACTAGCGGGTCGGATACGCAGTATTTT
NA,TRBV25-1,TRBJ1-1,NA,CASSENGFTEAFF,TGTGCCAGCAGTGAGAACGGGTTCACTGAAGCTTTCTTT
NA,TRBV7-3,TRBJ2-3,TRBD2,CASSPGLSSTDTQYF,TGTGCCAGCAGCCCGGGACTATCCAGCACAGATACGCAGTATTTT
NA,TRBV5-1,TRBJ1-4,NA,CASSFKGTREKLFF,TGCGCCAGCAGCTTTAAAGGGACTAGGGAAAAACTGTTTTTT
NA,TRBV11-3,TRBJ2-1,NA,CASSLGGNYNEQFF,TGTGCCAGCAGCTTGGGGGGAAACTACAATGAGCAGTTCTTC
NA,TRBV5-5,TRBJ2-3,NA,CASSPRASSTDTQYF,TGTGCCAGCAGCCCGAGGGCATCTAGCACAGATACGCAGTATTTT
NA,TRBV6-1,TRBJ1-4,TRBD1,CASSEPGRGLEKLFF,TGTGCCAGCAGTGAACCAGGCAGGGGGCTTGAAAAACTGTTTTTT
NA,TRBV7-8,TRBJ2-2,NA,CASSLEGTSNTGELFF,TGTGCCAGCAGCTTAGAGGGGACTTCGAACACCGGGGAGCTGTTTTTT
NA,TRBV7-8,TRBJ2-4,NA,CASSLLGRVTVKNIQYF,TGTGCCAGCAGCTTATTGGGCAGGGTTACCGTCAAAAACATTCAGTACTTC
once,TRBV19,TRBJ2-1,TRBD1,CASKIEGANEQFF,TGTGCCAGTAAGATAGAGGGGGCAAATGAGCAGTTCTTC
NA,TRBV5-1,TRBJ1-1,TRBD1,CASSSRTGLNTEAFF,TGCGCCAGCAGCTCACGGACAGGGTTGAACACTGAAGCTTTCTTT
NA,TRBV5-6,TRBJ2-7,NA,CASSPGTLTYEQYF,TGTGCCAGCAGCCCCGGGACATTAACCTACGAGCAGTACTTC
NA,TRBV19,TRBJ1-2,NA,CASSIPGQIYGYTF,TGTGCCAGTAGTATACCCGGACAGATCTATGGCTACACCTTC
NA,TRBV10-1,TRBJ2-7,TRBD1,CASSETGTGGFYEQYF,TGCGCCAGCAGTGAAACCGGGACAGGGGGGTTCTACGAGCAGTACTTC
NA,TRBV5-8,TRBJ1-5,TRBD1,CASSGSGGGQPQHF,TGTGCCAGCTCTGGATCAGGGGGCGGGCAGCCCCAGCATTTT
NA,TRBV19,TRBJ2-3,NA,CASSWLATSTDTQYF,TGTGCCAGTAGTTGGCTAGCGACTAGCACAGATACGCAGTATTTT
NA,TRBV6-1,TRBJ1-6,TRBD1,CASSDDRVGYNSPLHF,TGTGCCAGCAGTGACGACAGGGTGGGTTATAATTCACCCCTCCACTTT
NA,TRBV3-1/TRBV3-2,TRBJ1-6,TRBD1,CASSQGQRWGSPLHF,TGTGCCAGCAGCCAGGGACAGAGGTGGGGATCACCCCTCCACTTT
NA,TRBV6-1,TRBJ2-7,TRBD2,CASSELAGAIYEQYF,TGTGCCAGCAGTGAACTAGCGGGGGCAATCTACGAGCAGTACTTC
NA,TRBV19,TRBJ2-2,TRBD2,CASSVSPGLAKYLQNTGELFF,TGTGCCAGTAGTGTATCTCCGGGACTAGCGAAATACTTACAGAACACCGGGGAGCTGTTTTTT
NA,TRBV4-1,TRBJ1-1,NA,CASSQDVYTEAFF,TGCGCCAGCAGCCAAGACGTGTACACTGAAGCTTTCTTT
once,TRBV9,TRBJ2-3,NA,CASSGGVTDTQYF,TGTGCCAGCAGCGGGGGCGTGACAGATACGCAGTATTTT
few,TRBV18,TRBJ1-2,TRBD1,CASSPSTGHGYGYTF,TGTGCCAGCTCACCCTCGACAGGGCATGGGTATGGCTACACCTTC
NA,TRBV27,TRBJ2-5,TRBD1,CASSSGQGRQETQYF,TGTGCCAGCAGTTCGGGACAGGGGAGACAAGAGACCCAGTACTTC
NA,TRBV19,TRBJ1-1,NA,CASIQGGLDTEAFF,TGTGCCAGTATCCAAGGAGGGTTGGACACTGAAGCTTTCTTT
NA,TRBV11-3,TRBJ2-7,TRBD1,CASSRRDRGYEQYF,TGTGCCAGCAGCCGACGGGACAGGGGCTACGAGCAGTACTTC
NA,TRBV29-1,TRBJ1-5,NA,CSADRPRGSNQPQHF,TGCAGCGCCGACCGCCCACGGGGAAGCAATCAGCCCCAGCATTTT
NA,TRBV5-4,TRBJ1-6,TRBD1,CASSLAGTGGGYSPLHF,TGTGCCAGCAGCTTGGCCGGGACAGGGGGAGGTTATTCACCCCTCCACTTT
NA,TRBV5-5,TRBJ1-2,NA,CASSLETRTDF,TGTGCCAGCAGCTTGGAAACTCGGACTGACTTC
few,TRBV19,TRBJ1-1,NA,CASSITSGGWAEAFF,TGTGCCAGTAGTATCACCTCGGGAGGGTGGGCTGAAGCTTTCTTT
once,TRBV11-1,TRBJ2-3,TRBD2,CASKRLAGLTDTQYF,TGTGCCAGCAAGAGACTAGCGGGGCTTACAGATACGCAGTATTTT
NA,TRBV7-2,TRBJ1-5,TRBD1,CASSLGGTGGQPQHF,TGTGCCAGCAGCTTAGGGGGTACAGGGGGGCAGCCCCAGCATTTT